Below, 16 T cell receptor beta chains from the same sample are listed, as sequenced in a study of CD8 T cells in ankylosing spondylitis. TCRdb re-called the 5' RACE reads with MiXCR, one entry per CDR3 protein. The sample has approximately 46,000 distinct CDR3 sequences, roughly 9.6% seen once. Sequenced: blood, either unsorted or a sorted T cell fraction (not recorded which). The receptor source for this set is a male donor with ankylosing spondylitis or in good health (not recorded which).

This clonotype was seen only a few times. The V and J genes are TRBV11-2 and TRBJ2-3, with 8 positions matching TRBD2. Per germline, CDR1 SGHAT and CDR2 FQNNGV. The trim removed 0 bases at V and 2 bases at J, leaving 10 bases unmatched. The CDR3 extends over 18 amino acids. CDR3 DNA sequence: TGTGCCAGCAGCTTAGAGGAAGGTAGCGGGGCGTTCACAGATACGCAGTATTTT. Amino acid sequence: CASSLEEGSGAFTDTQYF. Full variable domain (missing parts from reference TRBV11-2 and TRBJ2-3): EAGVAQSPRYKIIEKRQSVAFWCNPISGHATLYWYQQILGQGPKLLIQFQNNGVVDDSQLPKDRFSAERLKGVDSTLKIQPAKLEDSAVYLCASSLEEGSGAFTDTQYFGPGTRLTVL.

This clonotype was seen at least ten times. The chain has TRBV28 and TRBJ1-2, with a tentative D call TRBD1 (5 bases). The CDR3 has 15 amino acids. Germline CDR1 and CDR2: MDHEN and SYDVKM. V was shortened by 6 bases and J by 5 bases, with 19 bases between the two germline ends. The CDR3 loop reads CASSSRQYSRYGYTF. The CDR3 DNA sequence: TGTGCCAGCAGCTCACGACAGTATAGTAGATATGGCTACACCTTC.

The chain carries TRBV5-1 and TRBJ1-1; TRBD1 agrees at 7 bases. CDR3 length: 15 residues. The V segment lost 4 bases and the J segment 1 base; nucleotides outside the gene matches: 7. CDR1 and CDR2 (germline): SGHRS, YFSETQ. In DNA form, the CDR3 reads TGCGCCAGCAGCGAAACCGGGACAGAGAACACTGAAGCTTTCTTT. This encodes CASSETGTENTEAFF.

This clonotype has a count of ten or more. V gene TRBV4-2 combines with J gene TRBJ2-2, with a weak D call TRBD2 (6 bases). The length of the CDR3 is 14 residues. Trimming removed 1 base at V and 3 bases at J, with 6 bases between. Germline values: CDR1 LGHNA, CDR2 YNFKEQ. The CDR3 coding sequence is TGTGCCAGCAGCCAAGGACTAGACACCGGGGAGCTGTTTTTT. It encodes CASSQGLDTGELFF.

A few counts support this clonotype. The genes are TRBV5-1 and TRBJ1-4; the match to TRBD1 covers 8 bases. Germline CDR1 is SGHRS and CDR2 is YFSETQ. J gave up 3 bases and V 0 bases, and 7 bases lay outside the gene matches. The CDR3 runs to 17 residues. As DNA, the CDR3 is TGCGCCAGCAGCTTGGACATACAGGGGGGTCCTAATGAAAAACTGTTTTTT. Its protein product is CASSLDIQGGPNEKLFF.

The chain joins TRBV5-1 to TRBJ1-5; TRBD1 matches at 7 bases. The V gene's germline CDR1 is SGHRS and CDR2 YFSETQ. The V segment lost 2 bases and the J segment 0 bases; nucleotides outside the gene matches: 2. The CDR3 sequence is 15 residues long. CDR3 region: CASSFRGDSNQPQHF. The CDR3 DNA reads TGCGCCAGCAGCTTCAGGGGGGATAGCAATCAGCCCCAGCATTTT.

This clonotype was recorded many times. The chain recombines TRBV25-1 with TRBJ2-1; possibly TRBD2 for D (5 bases). The germline V and J ends were trimmed by 5 bases and 3 bases, with 11 bases remaining between them. Per germline, CDR1 MGHDK and CDR2 SYGVNS. CDR3 length: 14 residues. Here the CDR3 reads CASSPRVSYNEQFF. In DNA form, the CDR3 reads TGTGCCAGCAGTCCGCGGGTGAGCTACAATGAGCAGTTCTTC.

In this sample, this clonotype turned up many times. This CDR3 is CSVAIGSQYNEQFF. The CDR3 nucleotides read TGCAGCGTTGCTATTGGTAGCCAATACAATGAGCAGTTCTTC. This rearrangement joins TRBV29-1 to TRBJ2-1; the D is unclear. CDR1 SQVTM and CDR2 ANQGSEA come from the germline V gene. This CDR3 comprises 14 residues. V was trimmed by 4 bases and J by 4 bases, leaving 14 bases between them.

This clonotype occurred many times. The rearrangement uses TRBV19 and TRBJ1-1; 9 bases align to TRBD1. With V trimmed by 4 bases and J by 0 bases, 6 bases remained unmatched. The germline gives CDR1 LNHDA, CDR2 SQIVND (reference sequence). The CDR3 covers 16 residues. The CDR3 here is CASSNDRQGVNTEAFF. CDR3 DNA sequence: TGTGCCAGTAGTAATGATCGACAGGGGGTGAACACTGAAGCTTTCTTT.

In its sample, this clonotype was seen a few times. The rearrangement joins TRBV28 to TRBJ2-2; D unclear. This CDR3 comprises 13 residues. Germline lookup yields CDR1 MDHEN and CDR2 SYDVKM. In nucleotides, the CDR3 is TGTGGAACGGAACGGCGGAACACCGGGGAGCTGTTTTTT. Translation gives CGTERRNTGELFF.

The rearrangement uses TRBV11-2 and TRBJ1-2; D might be TRBD1 (5 bases). CDR3 length equals 15 residues. Trimming stripped 5 bases from V and 2 bases from J, with 15 bases between. Germline lookup yields CDR1 SGHAT and CDR2 FQNNGV. CDR3 DNA: TGTGCCAGCAGCCAACGACAGAGAGGAAACTATGGCTACACCTTC. Translated, it gives CASSQRQRGNYGYTF.

This clonotype was seen a few times. The chain links TRBV3-1 to TRBJ2-2, with D perhaps matching TRBD2 (5 bases). The CDR3 extends over 15 amino acids. Germline V gene data show CDR1 as LGHDT and CDR2 as YNNKEL (reference sequence). The V end was cut by 1 base, the J end by 4 bases, with 10 bases between. DNA of the CDR3: TGTGCCAGCAGCCAAGGCAGCGGAGTCACCGGGGAGCTGTTTTTT. As protein: CASSQGSGVTGELFF.

This chain joins TRBV7-2 and TRBJ2-3; the D gene is possibly TRBD2 (5 bases). V was pared by 0 bases and J by 0 bases, with 10 bases between. Germline CDR1 is SGHTA and CDR2 is FQGNSA. The CDR3 runs 16 residues. CDR3 sequence reads: CASSLAGGLSTDTQYF. CDR3 bases: TGTGCCAGCAGCTTAGCTGGCGGGCTCAGCACAGATACGCAGTATTTT.

The rearrangement uses TRBV7-9 and TRBJ2-5, with no clear D. The germline V and J ends were trimmed by 3 bases and 1 base, with 9 bases remaining between them. The CDR3 runs to 14 residues. Germline loops: CDR1 SEHNR, CDR2 FQNEAQ (reference sequence). The CDR3 DNA sequence: TGTGCCAGCAGCTTGTCTGGGCTCCAAGAGACCCAGTACTTC. This translates into CASSLSGLQETQYF.

In nucleotides, the CDR3 is TGTGCCAGCAGCTTTTTCCCCCGGGTAGGCACTAATGAAAAACTGTTTTTT. This gives the protein CASSFFPRVGTNEKLFF. The rearrangement links TRBV11-2 to TRBJ1-4; D is unresolved. CDR1 is SGHAT and CDR2 is FQNNGV in the germline V gene. Trimming cost V 3 bases and J 2 bases, with 16 bases left between them. The CDR3 contains 17 residues.

This clonotype was counted ten times or more. The chain has TRBV10-3 and TRBJ2-2; no reliable D call. V dropped 7 bases and J dropped 0 bases, with 9 bases sitting between them. From germline, CDR1 is ENHRY and CDR2 SYGVKD. This CDR3 contains 14 residues. CDR3: CAIMVDTNTGELFF. CDR3 DNA: TGTGCCATCATGGTCGACACGAACACCGGGGAGCTGTTTTTT.